The clone carrying this T cell receptor beta chain was recorded at least ten times. What it binds is not known. This sample is drawn from a study of identical twins. Study outcomes and limitations: With beta out-of-frame sequences, excess sharing by twins was weaker. The study found excess low generation probability among twin-shared out-of-frame alpha sequences. Twin sharing of out-of-frame TCR alpha was underestimated by models in monozygotic pairs.

Each cDNA held unique molecular identifiers, and template switching gave it a universal primer site. TCRdb re-called the 5' RACE reads with MiXCR, one entry per CDR3 protein. The sample consists of roughly 290,000 distinct CDR3 sequences, roughly 10% of them appearing once. J lost 0 bases, V lost 0 bases, and 1 base had no gene match. The CDR3 length is 15 residues. CDR1 is LGHNA and CDR2 is YSLEER in the germline V gene. These records were also assigned to another study, of yellow fever vaccine responses in identical twins.

This chain joins TRBV4-3 and TRBJ2-7; 8 positions match TRBD2. The TCR sequence derives from a woman between 18 and 29 years old in good health. The sequenced sample consisted of CD8+ T cells sorted from blood. The CDR3 here is CASSQDTSGSYEQYF. The CDR3 bases are TGCGCCAGCAGCCAAGATACTAGCGGCTCCTACGAGCAGTACTTC.